Presented here are 29 T cell receptor beta chains from one specimen sequenced in a study of identical twins. In TCRdb, the 5' RACE reads were re-called with MiXCR into one record per CDR3 protein. The sample has 100,000 or so distinct CDR3 sequences, 5.9% seen once. Specimen: memory T cells sorted from blood. The source of these receptors is a woman between 45 and 65 years old in good health.

This clonotype has at least ten counts. This sequence joins TRBV4-2 and TRBJ1-3; D gene unclear. V gave up 3 bases and J gave up 4 bases, with 10 bases separating them. CDR3 size: 14 residues. Germline CDR1 reads LGHNA; CDR2 reads YNFKEQ. The CDR3 nucleotides are TGTGCCAGCAGCCAGGGCGGGGAAGGAAACACCATATATTTT. Translated, it gives CASSQGGEGNTIYF.

The sample holds many counts of this clonotype. The rearrangement uses TRBV12-3 or TRBV12-4 and TRBJ2-5; D gene unclear. Deletions cut 6 bases from V and 5 bases from J, with 16 bases between. This CDR3 contains 14 residues. Here the CDR3 reads CASSRSLPGETQYF. For the CDR3, the DNA is TGTGCCAGCAGCCGGTCCCTGCCCGGCGAGACCCAGTACTTC.

This clonotype was recorded at least ten times. The chain employs TRBV19 and TRBJ2-5; unclear D gene. V was cut by 6 bases and J by 4 bases, with 6 bases left in between. CDR3 length: 11 amino acids. CDR1 is LNHDA, CDR2 SQIVND, per germline (reference sequence). The CDR3 nucleotides read TGTGCCAGTAGGTGGGGAGAGACCCAGTACTTC. Amino acids: CASRWGETQYF.

The CDR3 region has the DNA TGTGCCAGCACCGCTCCGGTAGGGTCCTACAATGAGCAGTTCTTC. Its protein is CASTAPVGSYNEQFF. The chain carries TRBV6-1 and TRBJ2-1; D is uncertain. The V gene's germline CDR1 is MNHNS and CDR2 SASEGT. The length of the CDR3 is 15 residues. V lost 7 bases, J lost 1 base, and 14 bases lay in between.

This clonotype was detected ten times or more. The genes are TRBV7-9 and TRBJ1-6, with 8 positions matching TRBD1. This CDR3 spans 15 amino acids. With V trimmed by 4 bases and J by 7 bases, 6 bases remained unmatched. CDR1 is SEHNR, CDR2 FQNEAQ, per germline (reference sequence). The CDR3 coding sequence is TGTGCCAGCAGCTGGGGCGGACAGGGAAATTCACCCCTCCACTTT. Residues: CASSWGGQGNSPLHF.

The V and J genes are TRBV14 and TRBJ1-1; D gene uncertain. The length of the CDR3 is 15 residues. Germline V gives CDR1 SGHDN, CDR2 FVKESK. Trimming took 2 bases from V and 4 from J, leaving 14 bases between them. As DNA, the CDR3 is TGTGCCAGCAGCCAACTTCAGGTCTCACGCACTGAAGCTTTCTTT. This gives the protein CASSQLQVSRTEAFF.

This clonotype was seen repeatedly, ten times or more. V and J are TRBV12-3 or TRBV12-4 and TRBJ1-1, with 9 nucleotides matching TRBD1. Trimming took 5 bases from V and 3 from J; bases not matched to a gene: 7. The CDR3 contains 15 residues. The CDR3 region is CASSTYRGPDTEAFF. CDR3 coding DNA: TGTGCCAGCAGTACCTACAGGGGGCCTGACACTGAAGCTTTCTTT.

This clonotype was recorded many times. This sequence joins TRBV6-6 and TRBJ2-1, with TRBD2 matching 15 bases. The CDR3 spans 17 residues. Germline CDR1 reads MNHNY; CDR2 reads SVGAGI (reference sequence). J was trimmed by 5 bases and V by 7 bases; bases with no gene match: 9. The CDR3 DNA is TGTGCCAGCACCGGACTAGCGGGAGGGCCTGGCGACAATGAGCAGTTCTTC. Translation gives CASTGLAGGPGDNEQFF.

This clonotype was found many times. This chain uses TRBV6-4 with TRBJ2-7; unclear D gene. V shed 10 bases and J shed 6 bases, with 22 bases lying between them. Germline CDR1 and CDR2: MRHNA and SNTAGT. CDR3 length equals 14 residues. DNA for the CDR3: TGTGCCACCCCAAGTCAACCTCTTTCGGGCGAGCAGTACGTC. Its translation is CATPSQPLSGEQYV.

The rearrangement links TRBV4-2 to TRBJ2-3; 7 bases align to TRBD2. V dropped 1 base and J dropped 7; count of bases not matched to a gene: 8. The CDR3 consists of 15 residues. CDR1 LGHNA and CDR2 YNFKEQ come from the germline V gene. CDR3 sequence (DNA): TGTGCCAGCAGCCAAGGGAGCGGGGAAGGAAATACGCAGTATTTT. Translated, it gives CASSQGSGEGNTQYF.

This clonotype was seen many times. This chain connects TRBV5-1 to TRBJ2-1; 9 bases align to TRBD2. The V gene end was trimmed by 0 bases and the J gene end by 8 bases; junction bases not matched to a gene: 9. CDR3 size: 16 residues. Per germline, CDR1 SGHRS and CDR2 YFSETQ. CDR3 nucleotide sequence: TGCGCCAGCAGCTTGGTAATAGGTAGCGGGAGTCATGAGCAGTTCTTC. Encoded protein: CASSLVIGSGSHEQFF.

The chain recombines TRBV18 with TRBJ2-3; D unclear. The length of the CDR3 is 12 residues. CDR1 is KGHSH and CDR2 is LQKENI in the germline V gene. Trimming took 8 bases from V and 0 from J, leaving 6 bases between them. The CDR3 bases are TGTGCCAGCGGCGGTAGCACAGATACGCAGTATTTT. It is translated as CASGGSTDTQYF.

This clonotype was detected a few times. CDR3 amino acids: CASSPIPGGQETQYF. CDR3 sequence (DNA): TGTGCCAGCAGCCCCATCCCAGGGGGCCAAGAGACCCAGTACTTC. The V and J genes are TRBV7-8 and TRBJ2-5, with 7 bases fitting TRBD1. This CDR3 comprises 15 residues. V gave up 5 bases and J gave up 1 base; unmatched junction bases: 7. CDR1 is SGHVS, CDR2 FQNEAQ, per germline.

In its sample, this clonotype was seen many times. The rearrangement uses TRBV6-4 and TRBJ2-2; 14 nucleotides line up with TRBD2. J lost 4 bases, V lost 5 bases, and 6 bases had no gene match. From germline, CDR1 is MRHNA and CDR2 SNTAGT. There are 17 residues in the CDR3. CDR3 sequence: CASSTGLAGVSTGELFF. CDR3 DNA sequence: TGTGCCAGCAGTACGGGACTAGCGGGAGTAAGCACCGGGGAGCTGTTTTTT.

This clonotype was picked up many times. The CDR3: CASSPASSPSFVYTF. CDR3 nucleotides: TGCGCCAGCAGCCCGGCGAGTAGCCCGTCGTTCGTCTACACCTTC. J is TRBJ1-2 and V is TRBV5-1; D is undetermined. In germline, CDR1 is SGHRS, CDR2 YFSETQ. Trimming pared 4 bases from V and 10 bases from J, leaving 23 bases between. The CDR3 totals 15 residues.

This clonotype showed up many times. The V gene is TRBV27, the J gene TRBJ1-5, with unresolved D. CDR3 length: 13 residues. The germline V gene has CDR1 MNHEY and CDR2 SMNVEV (reference sequence). Trimming cost V 3 bases and J 7 bases, with 10 bases left between them. The CDR3 reads CASSFLGGQPQHF. In nucleotides, the CDR3 is TGTGCCAGCAGTTTTCTCGGCGGACAGCCCCAGCATTTT.

This clonotype was observed a few times. The V gene is TRBV14, the J gene TRBJ2-2; 14 bases are a match to TRBD2. Trimming removed 4 bases from V and 7 bases from J; junction bases left unmatched: 5. The CDR3 is 16 residues long. Germline CDR1 is SGHDN and CDR2 is FVKESK. The CDR3 protein is CASSRTSGRIGGELFF. CDR3 bases: TGTGCCAGCAGCCGGACTAGCGGGAGGATCGGCGGGGAGCTGTTTTTT.

This clonotype showed up many times. The V call is TRBV27, the J call TRBJ1-1; D is possibly TRBD1 (6 bases). This CDR3 spans 17 amino acids. Germline loops: CDR1 MNHEY, CDR2 SMNVEV (reference sequence). V shed 0 bases and J shed 5 bases, with 19 bases lying between them. The CDR3 bases are TGTGCCAGCAGTTTATCTATCCAGGGGCGTCGGGGTACTGAAGCTTTCTTT. Translation: CASSLSIQGRRGTEAFF.

This clonotype appeared a few times. The V call is TRBV24-1, the J call TRBJ2-1, with D perhaps matching TRBD1 (6 bases). The V and J ends lost 2 bases and 5 bases respectively, with 15 bases between them. The CDR3 totals 16 residues. Germline assignment: CDR1 KGHDR and CDR2 SFDVKD. The CDR3 coding sequence is TGTGCCACCAGTGATTCCCTGACAGGATCGCACAATGAGCAGTTCTTC. Translation: CATSDSLTGSHNEQFF.

This clonotype was seen a few times. The rearrangement links TRBV13 to TRBJ2-1, with D possibly matching TRBD2 (6 bases). Trimming stripped 2 bases from V and 4 bases from J, with 15 bases between. This CDR3 has 16 amino acids. Germline values: CDR1 PRHDT, CDR2 FYEKMQ (reference sequence). The CDR3 DNA reads as TGTGCCAGCAGCTTATCCGGGGGAGTCCATTACAATGAGCAGTTCTTC. Its protein product is CASSLSGGVHYNEQFF.

This clonotype showed up many times. The chain carries TRBV7-2 and TRBJ2-1, with unresolved D. CDR3 length equals 16 residues. The germline V gene encodes CDR1 SGHTA and CDR2 FQGNSA. Deletions cut 5 bases from V and 1 base from J, with 15 bases between. CDR3 in DNA: TGTGCCAGCAGCCCGCCCCCAACCCTATCCTACAATGAGCAGTTCTTC. Amino acids: CASSPPPTLSYNEQFF.

CDR3 amino acids: CASHPGGFGRVGELFF. Written as DNA, the CDR3 is TGTGCCAGCCATCCAGGGGGCTTCGGGAGAGTCGGGGAGCTGTTTTTT. The chain couples TRBV9 to TRBJ2-2, with 8 bases fitting TRBD1. The length of the CDR3 is 16 residues. In germline, CDR1 is SGDLS, CDR2 YYNGEE. After removal of 7 bases from V and 7 bases from J, the junction contained 15 bases not matched to a gene.

A word on this clonotype: A read error may be the cause here, since a much bigger clone is one base away. The V and J genes are TRBV4-1 and TRBJ1-2, with 10 bases aligning to TRBD1. Germline V lookup: CDR1 MGHRA, CDR2 YSYEKL. After removal of 9 bases from V and 4 bases from J, the junction contained 5 bases not matched to a gene. The CDR3 extends over 13 amino acids. The CDR3 sequence is CASRRTGGYGYTF. CDR3 in DNA: TGCGCCAGTCGACGGACAGGGGGCTATGGCTACACCTTC.

This clonotype was seen more than once but under ten times. The V call is TRBV11-3, the J call TRBJ2-7; D gene ambiguous. The germline CDR1 and CDR2 sequences are SGHNT and YENEEA. The CDR3 consists of 13 residues. Trimming left V 2 bases short and J 3 bases short, with 8 bases between. CDR3 DNA sequence: TGTGCCAGCAGCTTACCGAGAAGCTACGAGCAGTACTTC. It codes for CASSLPRSYEQYF.

There are many counts of this clonotype. J is TRBJ1-5 and V is TRBV28; D is undetermined. The V gene's germline CDR1 is MDHEN and CDR2 SYDVKM. V was trimmed by 3 bases and J by 4 bases, leaving 16 bases between them. This CDR3 is 16 amino acids long. The CDR3 DNA sequence: TGTGCCAGCAGTTTTTTAATTATAAGGGCTAATCAGCCCCAGCATTTT. It is translated as CASSFLIIRANQPQHF.

The genes are TRBV20-1 and TRBJ1-4; D might be TRBD1 (6 bases). Germline V gene sequence: CDR1 DFQATT, CDR2 SNEGSKA (reference sequence). V lost 6 bases and J 6 bases, leaving 14 bases between the germline ends. The CDR3 runs 13 residues. The CDR3 nucleotides are TGCAGTGCCTATACAGGGAGGGATGAAAAACTGTTTTTT. The encoded protein is CSAYTGRDEKLFF.

In its sample, this clonotype was seen many times. V gene TRBV5-1 combines with J gene TRBJ2-7; tentative D call: TRBD1 (5 bases). From germline, CDR1 is SGHRS and CDR2 YFSETQ. The CDR3 consists of 14 residues. V dropped 5 bases and J dropped 4 bases, with 16 bases sitting between them. The CDR3 protein is CASSVVGQGYEQYF. Here the CDR3 DNA reads TGCGCCAGCAGTGTAGTGGGGCAGGGATACGAGCAGTACTTC.

This clonotype was seen repeatedly, ten times or more. The chain links TRBV4-1 to TRBJ2-2; 7 bases agree with TRBD2. CDR1 is MGHRA and CDR2 is YSYEKL in the germline V gene. Unmatched junction bases numbered 7, after V lost 0 bases and J lost 3 bases. The CDR3 consists of 17 residues. DNA of the CDR3: TGCGCCAGCAGCCAAGATTGGAGGACTAGTGACACCGGGGAGCTGTTTTTT. The encoded protein is CASSQDWRTSDTGELFF.

Note on this clonotype: This clone may be a read error of a much larger clone one base away. The chain links TRBV2 to TRBJ2-3; D ambiguous. This CDR3 has 14 residues. CDR1 and CDR2 (germline): SNHLY, FYNNEI. The CDR3 bases are TGTGCCAGCAGTGAAATAAGTTTTTCAGATACGCAGTGTTTT. Translation gives CASSEISFSDTQCF.